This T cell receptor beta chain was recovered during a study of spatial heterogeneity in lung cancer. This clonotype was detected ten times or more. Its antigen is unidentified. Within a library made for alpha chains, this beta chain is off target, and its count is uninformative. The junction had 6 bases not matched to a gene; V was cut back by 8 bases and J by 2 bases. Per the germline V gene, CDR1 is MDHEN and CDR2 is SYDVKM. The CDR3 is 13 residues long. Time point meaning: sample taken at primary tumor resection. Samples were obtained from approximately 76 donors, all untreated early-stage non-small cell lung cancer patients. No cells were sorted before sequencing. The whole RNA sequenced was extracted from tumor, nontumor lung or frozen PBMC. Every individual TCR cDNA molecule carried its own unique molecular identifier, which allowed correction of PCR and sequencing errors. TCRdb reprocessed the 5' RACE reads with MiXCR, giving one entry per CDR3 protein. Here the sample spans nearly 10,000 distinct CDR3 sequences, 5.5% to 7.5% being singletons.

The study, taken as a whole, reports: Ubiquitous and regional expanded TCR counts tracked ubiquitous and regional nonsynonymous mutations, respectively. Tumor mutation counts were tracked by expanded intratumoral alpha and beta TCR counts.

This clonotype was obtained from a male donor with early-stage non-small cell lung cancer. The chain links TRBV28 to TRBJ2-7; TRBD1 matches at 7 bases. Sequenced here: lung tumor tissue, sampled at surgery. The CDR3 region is CASVTGSTYEQYF. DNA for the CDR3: TGTGCCAGCGTGACAGGGTCCACCTACGAGCAGTACTTC.